This TCR beta chain was observed in a study of post-analysis software for immune sequencing data. Across the study: Disease courses included relapsing-remitting, secondary progressive and progressive-relapsing multiple sclerosis. Study-wide points: Patients carried a handful of TRBV segments more frequently than controls did, and TRBV5-6, TRBV5-1 and TRBV20-1 were among them. Under the F measure, samples that were prepared in one batch clustered strongly together. Patients with multiple sclerosis recorded significantly lower normalized Chao1 diversity than controls, the study found.

Unique molecular identifiers were carried by the TCR beta cDNA libraries. Each sample of roughly 0.9 to 11 million input T cells yielded 500,000 or so cDNA molecules, so each molecule approximated one T cell. TCRdb used MiXCR to reprocess the PCR reads, holding one entry per CDR3 protein. Of around 440,000 distinct CDR3 sequences in the sample, roughly 45% were seen once. CDR1 is SGHTA, CDR2 FQGNSA, per germline. The CDR3 sequence is 15 residues long. V dropped 4 bases and J dropped 5 bases, with 14 bases sitting between them. With regard to this clonotype: Its matching antigen is unknown.

The rearrangement joins TRBV7-2 to TRBJ1-4; tentatively, D is TRBD1 (5 bases). The sample comprised blood. The source is a girl between 5 and 17 years old with multiple sclerosis. CDR3 coding DNA: TGTGCCAGCAGCTCCGCGGGGAGGGGAAATGAAAAACTGTTTTTT. Translated: CASSSAGRGNEKLFF.